Shown below are 26 T cell receptor beta chains from a single sample sequenced in a study of response to subunit inactivated influenza vaccine. MiXCR was run by TCRdb on the RT-PCR reads, yielding one entry per CDR3 protein. The sample has under 550,000 distinct CDR3 sequences, around 7.7% seen once. The sequenced sample was PBMCs from blood, obtained roughly 24 months after vaccination. The receptors originated from a man aged 50 to 75 who received an inactivated influenza vaccine.

This clonotype was seen at least ten times. The chain links TRBV20-1 to TRBJ2-4, with 13 bases that match TRBD2. J was trimmed by 0 bases and V by 5 bases; bases with no gene match: 13. This CDR3 has 19 residues. The germline V gene encodes CDR1 DFQATT and CDR2 SNEGSKA (reference sequence). The CDR3 spells CSARARLAGGLIAKNIQYF. DNA of the CDR3: TGCAGTGCTCGCGCCCGACTAGCGGGAGGATTAATAGCCAAAAACATTCAGTACTTC.

This clonotype was recorded many times. The V call is TRBV12-3 or TRBV12-4, the J call TRBJ1-2; no firm D call. Deletions cut 6 bases from V and 6 bases from J, with 11 bases between. CDR3 length: 12 amino acids. The CDR3 DNA reads TGTGCCAGCAGAACAACGGCGGATGGCTACACCTTC. The encoded protein is CASRTTADGYTF.

The chain combines TRBV5-5 with TRBJ1-6; D is undetermined. Germline CDR1 is SGHKS and CDR2 is YYEKEE (reference sequence). Trimming stripped 4 bases from V and 7 bases from J, with 15 bases between. The CDR3 loop spans 15 amino acids. CDR3 sequence: CASSPYEGGNSPLHF. The CDR3 DNA reads TGTGCCAGCAGCCCCTATGAGGGTGGAAATTCACCCCTCCACTTT. Drawing the rest from reference TRBV5-5 and TRBJ1-6, the complete variable domain is DAGVTQSPTHLIKTRGQQVTLRCSPISGHKSVSWYQQVLGQGPQFIFQYYEKEERGRGNFPDRFSARQFPNYSSELNVNALLLGDSALYLCASSPYEGGNSPLHFGNGTRLTVT.

There are a few counts of this clonotype. CDR3 region: CAMTSGNHNEQFF. In nucleotides, the CDR3 is TGTGCCATGACTAGCGGTAATCACAATGAGCAGTTCTTC. The chain is built from TRBV10-3 and TRBJ2-1; 9 nucleotides line up with TRBD2. The J segment lost 5 bases and the V segment lost 9 bases, leaving 5 bases of the junction unmatched. Germline V gives CDR1 ENHRY, CDR2 SYGVKD. This CDR3 is built from 13 residues.

A few counts support this clonotype. The chain employs TRBV5-6 and TRBJ2-2; possibly TRBD1 for D (6 bases). Germline V gene lookup returns CDR1 SGHDT and CDR2 YYEEEE. The CDR3 is 15 residues long. The ends were cut back, 2 bases at V and 6 bases at J, with 14 bases in the middle. The CDR3 coding sequence is TGTGCCAGCAGCTTTGGGGGCCCCCGCTCCGGGGAGCTGTTTTTT. Amino acids: CASSFGGPRSGELFF.

The V gene is TRBV15, the J gene TRBJ2-5, with D possibly being TRBD2 (5 bases). V lost 5 bases and J lost 0, with 13 bases in between. Germline lookup yields CDR1 LNHNV and CDR2 YYDKDF (reference sequence). The CDR3 has 15 amino acids. This CDR3 reads CATSPGEVYQETQYF. The CDR3 bases are TGTGCCACCAGCCCCGGGGAAGTGTACCAAGAGACCCAGTACTTC.

This clonotype has ten or more counts. The V and J genes are TRBV6-2 or TRBV6-3 and TRBJ2-1, with TRBD2 identical over 13 bases. The trim removed 2 bases at V and 9 bases at J, leaving 16 bases unmatched. Per germline, CDR1 MNHEY and CDR2 SVGEGT. The CDR3 covers 19 residues. CDR3 coding DNA: TGTGCCAGCAGTTACGAGAGAAGGTCCGGACTAGCGGGAGTAGGTGAGCAGTTCTTC. Its protein product is CASSYERRSGLAGVGEQFF.

This clonotype has a handful of counts. The V call is TRBV7-2, the J call TRBJ1-2; D call uncertain. Germline V gene data show CDR1 as SGHTA and CDR2 as FQGNSA. This CDR3 has 13 amino acids. V was pared by 6 bases and J by 7 bases, with 15 bases between. CDR3 sequence: CASSPSSRSGYTF. As DNA, the CDR3 is TGTGCCAGCAGTCCCTCCTCCCGAAGTGGCTACACCTTC.

The table lists this clonotype with a few counts. The V call is TRBV27, the J call TRBJ1-1, with TRBD1 identical over 11 bases. V lost 5 bases and J lost 7; bases outside the gene matches: 9. The CDR3 runs 15 residues. Germline V CDR1 and CDR2: MNHEY, SMNVEV (reference sequence). The CDR3 sequence is CASSQWPGTGGEAFF. As DNA, the CDR3 is TGTGCCAGCAGTCAATGGCCTGGGACAGGGGGTGAAGCTTTCTTT.

A few counts support this clonotype. No DNA is shown, since the ends of the CDR3 on it are uncertain; the CDR3 is the one TCRdb lists. The chain joins TRBV12-2 to TRBJ1-3. TRBV12-2 is classified as a pseudogene. The CDR3 totals 17 residues, both ends included. CDR3 region: CASRFIPPVGSGNTIYF.

In its sample, this clonotype was seen a few times. The V call is TRBV10-3, the J call TRBJ1-5, with no clear D. The V end lost 8 bases, the J end lost 5 bases, and 13 bases lay between the germline ends. The CDR3 has 13 amino acids. Germline CDR1 ENHRY, CDR2 SYGVKD. CDR3 nucleotide sequence: TGTGCCATCCGCCCCGGGAGGGATCAGCCCCAGCATTTT. It codes for CAIRPGRDQPQHF.

The chain employs TRBV5-5 and TRBJ2-1; TRBD1 matches 9 bases. CDR1 SGHKS and CDR2 YYEKEE come from the germline V gene (reference sequence). The CDR3 loop spans 15 amino acids. With V trimmed by 4 bases and J by 10 bases, 12 bases remained unmatched. The CDR3 region has the DNA TGTGCCAGCAGCCATTTGGTACAGGGGGCGCGGGAGCAGTTCTTC. Its translation is CASSHLVQGAREQFF.

This clonotype has more than one count but fewer than ten. The gene calls are TRBV25-1 and TRBJ2-3, with D uncertain. There are 14 residues in the CDR3. Germline-derived CDR1 and CDR2 are MGHDK and SYGVNS. V dropped 4 bases and J dropped 1 base, with 9 bases sitting between them. The CDR3 sequence is CASSGIDRTDTQYF. The CDR3 coding sequence is TGTGCCAGCAGTGGAATCGATCGCACAGATACGCAGTATTTT.

V and J are TRBV4-1 and TRBJ1-5, with TRBD1 as a possible D gene (5 bases). V lost 0 bases to trimming and J lost 3 bases, with 9 bases between them. Germline assignment: CDR1 MGHRA and CDR2 YSYEKL. CDR3 length: 15 residues. DNA for the CDR3: TGCGCCAGCAGCCAAGACAGGGCTAACAATCAGCCCCAGCATTTT. Protein: CASSQDRANNQPQHF.

The rearrangement uses TRBV12-3 or TRBV12-4 and TRBJ1-1, with TRBD1 as a possible D gene (6 bases). The CDR3 is made up of 17 amino acids. Deletions cut 5 bases from V and 7 bases from J, with 26 bases between. The CDR3, as DNA: TGTGCCAGCAGTACGGCGGGACGGACAGACGTTGTGGGTGAAGCTTTCTTT. It translates to CASSTAGRTDVVGEAFF.

V is TRBV6-5 and J is TRBJ2-5; D is perhaps TRBD1 (5 bases). Trimming removed 2 bases from V and 10 bases from J, with 17 bases in between. The CDR3 extends over 14 amino acids. Germline-derived CDR1 and CDR2 are MNHEY and SVGAGI. In DNA form, the CDR3 reads TGTGCCAGCAGTTACACTGGCGGACAAAGGAGCCAGTACTTC. Its translation is CASSYTGGQRSQYF.

The sample holds many counts of this clonotype. The chain recombines TRBV6-1 with TRBJ1-2; 8 bases are a match to TRBD1. The CDR3 is 13 amino acids. Unmatched junction bases numbered 3, after V lost 4 bases and J lost 5 bases. Per germline, CDR1 MNHNS and CDR2 SASEGT. CDR3 protein: CASSGTGIYGYTF. CDR3 nucleotide sequence: TGTGCCAGCAGTGGGACAGGGATTTATGGCTACACCTTC.

V usage is TRBV4-1 and J usage is TRBJ2-3; the D is unclear. CDR1 MGHRA and CDR2 YSYEKL come from the germline V gene. Trimming pared 3 bases from V and 2 bases from J, leaving 15 bases between. CDR3 length equals 16 residues. In DNA, the CDR3 is TGCGCCAGCAGCCACAGCGCTCTAGTCCCCACAGATACGCAGTATTTT. It encodes CASSHSALVPTDTQYF.

This clonotype was found many times. The chain has TRBV5-1 and TRBJ1-2; 10 bases map to TRBD1. The ends lost 4 bases at V and 8 bases at J; junction bases unmatched: 5. The germline gives CDR1 SGHRS, CDR2 YFSETQ. The CDR3 is 13 amino acids. The CDR3: CASSPGTGEGYTF. The CDR3 bases are TGCGCCAGCAGCCCGGGGACAGGGGAAGGCTACACCTTC.

This clonotype was detected ten times or more. V is TRBV20-1 and J is TRBJ2-7; TRBD2 matches at 7 bases. The CDR3 has 15 residues. Looked up from germline, CDR1 is DFQATT and CDR2 is SNEGSKA (reference sequence). The ends lost 0 bases at V and 7 bases at J; junction bases unmatched: 12. In nucleotides, the CDR3 is TGCAGTGCTAGAGATCTGGGGGAGGGCCTAAGGGAGCAGTACTTC. Translating it yields CSARDLGEGLREQYF.

This clonotype was found many times. CDR3 DNA sequence: TGCGCCAGCAGCCAAGATGTTAGGACACATACGCAGTATTTT. Translated: CASSQDVRTHTQYF. V and J are TRBV4-3 and TRBJ2-3, with TRBD1 as a possible D gene (5 bases). The CDR3 loop spans 14 amino acids. Germline lookup yields CDR1 LGHNA and CDR2 YSLEER. V lost 0 bases and J 7 bases, leaving 11 bases between the germline ends.

This clonotype was found many times. The chain is built from TRBV20-1 and TRBJ2-7; the D gene is possibly TRBD1 (6 bases). Deletions cut 5 bases from V and 0 bases from J, with 11 bases between. The germline gives CDR1 DFQATT, CDR2 SNEGSKA (reference sequence). The CDR3 has 13 residues. CDR3 amino acids: CSADEDSSYEQYF. In DNA form, the CDR3 reads TGCAGTGCTGATGAGGACAGCTCCTACGAGCAGTACTTC.

The chain uses TRBV20-1 and TRBJ2-1; D call uncertain. Trimming shortened V by 1 base and J by 0 bases, and 10 bases separated the two germline ends. The length of the CDR3 is 15 residues. CDR1 and CDR2 (germline): DFQATT, SNEGSKA (reference sequence). The CDR3 is CSARVPGSSYNEQFF. The DNA of the CDR3 is TGCAGTGCTAGAGTACCAGGATCCTCCTACAATGAGCAGTTCTTC.

This clonotype occurred a few times. V and J are TRBV29-1 and TRBJ2-2; D assignment may be TRBD1 or TRBD2 (6 bases each). Germline lookup yields CDR1 SQVTM and CDR2 ANQGSEA. V was pared by 7 bases and J by 6 bases, with 15 bases between. The length of the CDR3 is 13 residues. The CDR3 DNA reads TGCAGCGCGGACAAGGGGGGTCCCGGGGAGCTGTTTTTT. It translates to CSADKGGPGELFF.

V gene TRBV28 combines with J gene TRBJ2-5, with a weak D call TRBD1 (5 bases). Germline V gene sequence: CDR1 MDHEN, CDR2 SYDVKM. The CDR3 has 14 residues. Trimming took 5 bases from V and 3 from J, leaving 13 bases between them. For the CDR3, the DNA is TGTGCCAGCAGTCCTGCAGGGCCCAAAGAGACCCAGTACTTC. It translates to CASSPAGPKETQYF.

This clonotype came up a few times. This chain uses TRBV7-8 with TRBJ2-2; no clear D. Trimming removed 0 bases at V and 0 bases at J, with 8 bases between. The CDR3 has 16 amino acids. Germline V gene sequence: CDR1 SGHVS, CDR2 FQNEAQ. The chain's CDR3 is CASSLAAQANTGELFF. CDR3 nucleotides: TGTGCCAGCAGCTTAGCGGCGCAGGCGAACACCGGGGAGCTGTTTTTT.